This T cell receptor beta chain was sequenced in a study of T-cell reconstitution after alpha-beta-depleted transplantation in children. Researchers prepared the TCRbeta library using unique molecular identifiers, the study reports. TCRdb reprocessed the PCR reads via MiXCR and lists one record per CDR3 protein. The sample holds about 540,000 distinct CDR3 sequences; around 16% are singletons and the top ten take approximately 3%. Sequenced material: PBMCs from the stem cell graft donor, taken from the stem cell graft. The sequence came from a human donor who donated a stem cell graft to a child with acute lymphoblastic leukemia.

The CDR3 bases are TGCGCCAGCAGCTTGGGGACTGGGAGCGATGAGCAGTTCTTC. It translates to CASSLGTGSDEQFF. This sequence joins TRBV5-1 and TRBJ2-1; maybe TRBD2 (5 bases). CDR3 length: 14 amino acids. Trimming shortened V by 0 bases and J by 8 bases, and 12 bases separated the two germline ends. Germline CDR1 reads SGHRS; CDR2 reads YFSETQ.